The 28 T cell receptor beta chains presented below share a single source sample, sequenced in a study of blood T cell repertoires in COVID-19. Measured with immunoSEQ multiplex PCR; TCRdb has only the in-frame clones, and not every one. The sample records about 90,000 clones, approximately 80% being singletons. What was sequenced was peripheral blood. These TCRs come from a woman between 65 and 79 years old with active or convalescent COVID-19.

The chain links TRBV5-6 to TRBJ1-2, with a weak D call TRBD1 (5 bases). The CDR3 loop spans 15 amino acids. V lost 0 bases to trimming and J lost 4 bases, with 13 bases between them. Germline CDR1 SGHDT, CDR2 YYEEEE. The CDR3 region is CASSLAGQGGYGYTF. CDR3 in DNA: TGTGCCAGCAGCTTGGCCGGGCAGGGCGGCTATGGCTACACCTTC.

This clone has only one observation. The V and J genes are TRBV9 and TRBJ1-5, with 8 positions matching TRBD1. Germline-derived CDR1 and CDR2 are SGDLS and YYNGEE. The CDR3 sequence is 20 residues long. The V and J ends lost 0 bases and 0 bases, in that order; junction bases with no gene match: 14. The CDR3 region has the DNA TGTGCCAGCAGCGTAGCTAAGACAGGGGATGAGGCATATAGCAATCAGCCCCAGCATTTT. The encoded protein is CASSVAKTGDEAYSNQPQHF.

The rearrangement joins TRBV27 to TRBJ1-5; TRBD1 might be the D (5 bases). Germline V gene data show CDR1 as MNHEY and CDR2 as SMNVEV (reference sequence). The length of the CDR3 is 15 residues. Trimming took off 8 bases at V and 6 bases at J, with 20 bases between the two ends. CDR3 DNA: TGTGCCAGCTCAGAGCAGGCAGGGTTGGGTCAGCCCCAGCATTTT. It encodes CASSEQAGLGQPQHF.

The gene calls are TRBV7-2 and TRBJ2-1; 7 nucleotides match TRBD1. The CDR3 spans 15 residues. V was pared by 4 bases and J by 0 bases, with 3 bases of the junction left unmatched. Per germline, CDR1 SGHTA and CDR2 FQGNSA. This chain's CDR3 is CASSWRQGSYNEQFF. The CDR3 bases are TGTGCCAGCAGCTGGAGACAGGGCTCCTACAATGAGCAGTTCTTC.

The gene calls are TRBV11-2 and TRBJ2-3; possible D gene TRBD1, 6 bases. V lost 2 bases, J lost 4 bases, and 10 bases lay in between. There are 14 residues in the CDR3. CDR1 is SGHAT and CDR2 is FQNNGV in the germline V gene. CDR3 in amino acids: CASSLNQGPDTQYF. The CDR3 DNA is TGTGCCAGCAGCTTAAATCAGGGGCCAGATACGCAGTATTTT. Drawing the rest from reference TRBV11-2 and TRBJ2-3, the complete variable domain is EAGVAQSPRYKIIEKRQSVAFWCNPISGHATLYWYQQILGQGPKLLIQFQNNGVVDDSQLPKDRFSAERLKGVDSTLKIQPAKLEDSAVYLCASSLNQGPDTQYFGPGTRLTVL.

As DNA, the CDR3 is TGTGCCAGCAGCCGGACAATGTGGCAAGAGACCCAGTACTTC. It is translated as CASSRTMWQETQYF. The chain combines TRBV6-5 with TRBJ2-5; D may be TRBD1 (5 bases). The CDR3 length is 14 residues. Germline assignment: CDR1 MNHEY and CDR2 SVGAGI. V lost 6 bases and J 2 bases, leaving 13 bases between the germline ends.

V and J are TRBV3-1 (or the pseudogene TRBV3-2) and TRBJ2-3; unclear D gene. This CDR3 is built from 20 residues. Germline CDR1 is LGHDT and CDR2 is YNNKEL (reference sequence). The V end was cut by 0 bases, the J end by 4 bases, with 26 bases between. The CDR3 is CASSQDPQDPPWWYPDTQYF. The CDR3 nucleotides are TGTGCCAGCAGCCAAGATCCCCAGGATCCACCCTGGTGGTATCCAGATACGCAGTATTTT.

The chain recombines TRBV5-4 with TRBJ2-7; TRBD2 agrees at 10 bases. The CDR3 contains 16 residues. Looked up from germline, CDR1 is SGHNT and CDR2 is YYREEE (reference sequence). Trimming cost V 2 bases and J 4 bases; bases outside gene matches: 9. The DNA for the CDR3 is TGTGCCAGCAGCTTTGCACTAGCGGGGAGCCCATACGAGCAGTACTTC. This sequence encodes CASSFALAGSPYEQYF.

J is TRBJ2-1 and V is TRBV4-3; 14 nucleotides agree with TRBD2. The CDR3 covers 18 residues. Germline V gene sequence: CDR1 LGHNA, CDR2 YSLEER. V shed 1 base and J 4 bases; nucleotides not matched to a gene: 6. The CDR3 DNA sequence: TGCGCCAGCAGCCAAGGGGGGACTAGCGGGGGCCCTTACAATGAGCAGTTCTTC. Its translation is CASSQGGTSGGPYNEQFF.

The rearrangement uses TRBV19 and TRBJ1-5, with a possible D match to TRBD1 (6 bases). V lost 3 bases, J lost 6 bases, and 15 bases lay in between. Germline CDR1 and CDR2: LNHDA and SQIVND (reference sequence). The CDR3 is 15 residues long. The CDR3 sequence is CASSMGGGGTQPQHF. The CDR3 DNA reads as TGTGCCAGTAGTATGGGGGGGGGCGGAACTCAGCCCCAGCATTTT. The full variable domain, in which reference TRBV19 and TRBJ1-5 provide the parts outside the CDR3, is DGGITQSPKYLFRKEGQNVTLSCEQNLNHDAMYWYRQDPGQGLRLIYYSQIVNDFQKGDIAEGYSVSREKKESFPLTVTSAQKNPTAFYLCASSMGGGGTQPQHFGDGTRLSIL.

J is TRBJ2-5 and V is TRBV29-1; 9 nucleotides line up with TRBD1. The germline V gene encodes CDR1 SQVTM and CDR2 ANQGSEA. CDR3 size: 14 residues. Losses at the gene ends were 5 bases for V and 2 bases for J; bases not matched to a gene: 6. The chain's CDR3 is CSVCRDRVQETQYF. The CDR3 DNA follows: TGCAGCGTTTGTAGGGACAGGGTTCAAGAGACCCAGTACTTC. Full variable domain (missing parts from reference TRBV29-1 and TRBJ2-5): SAVISQKPSRDICQRGTSLTIQCQVDSQVTMMFWYRQQPGQSLTLIATANQGSEATYESGFVIDKFPISRPNLTFSTLTVSNMSPEDSSIYLCSVCRDRVQETQYFGPGTRLLVL.

The J gene is TRBJ1-2, the V gene TRBV12-3 or TRBV12-4; weak D call: TRBD1 (5 bases). The CDR3 spans 13 residues. The V end lost 2 bases, the J end lost 4 bases, and 8 bases lay between the germline ends. The CDR3 region has the DNA TGTGCCAGCAGTTTAACAGACAGCTATGGCTACACCTTC. It codes for CASSLTDSYGYTF.

The V call is TRBV5-4, the J call TRBJ1-1, with D possibly matching TRBD1 (6 bases). The V end lost 0 bases, the J end lost 0 bases, and 15 bases lay between the germline ends. The CDR3 runs 17 residues. Germline loops: CDR1 SGHNT, CDR2 YYREEE (reference sequence). CDR3 DNA: TGTGCCAGCAGCTTGGCCCCCAGGGGCAACATGAACACTGAAGCTTTCTTT. It codes for CASSLAPRGNMNTEAFF. Full variable domain (rest looked up from reference TRBV5-4 and TRBJ1-1): ETGVTQSPTHLIKTRGQQVTLRCSSQSGHNTVSWYQQALGQGPQFIFQYYREEENGRGNFPPRFSGLQFPNYSSELNVNALELDDSALYLCASSLAPRGNMNTEAFFGQGTRLTVV.

Written as DNA, the CDR3 is TGCGCCAGCAGCTTGCAGGGACAGGGAGGCACCGGGGAGCTGTTTTTT. This sequence encodes CASSLQGQGGTGELFF. This chain connects TRBV5-1 to TRBJ2-2; 9 positions match TRBD1. Germline V gene lookup returns CDR1 SGHRS and CDR2 YFSETQ. Germline trimming cut 1 base from V and 4 bases from J; bases unmatched to any gene: 5. This CDR3 spans 16 amino acids.

The chain uses TRBV24-1 and TRBJ2-1; 7 bases are shared with TRBD2. Germline V lookup: CDR1 KGHDR, CDR2 SFDVKD. CDR3 size: 16 residues. The V and J ends lost 6 bases and 0 bases, in that order; junction bases with no gene match: 7. CDR3 sequence (DNA): TGTGCCACCAGTTCTGGGCGGGGGAGCTCCTACAATGAGCAGTTCTTC. Amino acids: CATSSGRGSSYNEQFF.

This clone has just a few counts. The CDR3 loop reads CSVEEAQETQYF. Here the CDR3 DNA reads TGCAGCGTTGAAGAGGCCCAAGAGACCCAGTACTTC. The V and J genes are TRBV29-1 and TRBJ2-5; D is ambiguous. This CDR3 contains 12 residues. Germline assignment: CDR1 SQVTM and CDR2 ANQGSEA. V was pared by 0 bases and J by 1 base, with 3 bases between. Full variable domain (outside the CDR3, taken from reference TRBV29-1 and TRBJ2-5): SAVISQKPSRDICQRGTSLTIQCQVDSQVTMMFWYRQQPGQSLTLIATANQGSEATYESGFVIDKFPISRPNLTFSTLTVSNMSPEDSSIYLCSVEEAQETQYFGPGTRLLVL.

J is TRBJ2-7 and V is TRBV11-3; the D gene is possibly TRBD1 (5 bases). Per the germline V gene, CDR1 is SGHNT and CDR2 is YENEEA. CDR3 length: 14 amino acids. V lost 5 bases to trimming and J lost 1 base, with 12 bases between them. The CDR3 coding sequence is TGTGCCAGCAGCCCCGGGCAGGGATCCTACGAGCAGTACTTC. It yields the protein CASSPGQGSYEQYF.

The chain links TRBV2 to TRBJ1-6, with D perhaps matching TRBD1 (6 bases). CDR1 is SNHLY, CDR2 FYNNEI, per germline. Trimming took off 4 bases at V and 0 bases at J, with 13 bases between the two ends. The CDR3 has 17 residues. In DNA, the CDR3 is TGTGCCAGCAGTGCCCGACAGGTCTTCTCCTATAATTCACCCCTCCACTTT. This encodes CASSARQVFSYNSPLHF.

The chain combines TRBV5-1 with TRBJ2-7; perhaps TRBD1 as D (6 bases). V lost 4 bases to trimming and J lost 7 bases, with 18 bases between them. Germline assignment: CDR1 SGHRS and CDR2 YFSETQ. This CDR3 region has 14 residues. The CDR3 loop is CASSIQGPTGEQYF. The CDR3 DNA sequence: TGCGCCAGCAGCATCCAGGGGCCCACGGGGGAGCAGTACTTC.

CDR3 amino acids: CASSINYYNEQFF. The CDR3 bases are TGTGCCAGTAGTATAAACTATTACAATGAGCAGTTCTTC. The rearrangement uses TRBV19 and TRBJ2-1; no firm D call. Trimming took 2 bases from V and 4 from J, leaving 6 bases between them. The CDR3 consists of 13 residues. Germline lookup yields CDR1 LNHDA and CDR2 SQIVND (reference sequence).

The chain combines TRBV20-1 with TRBJ1-1, with D possibly TRBD1 on 6 matching bases. The CDR3 has 17 amino acids. V lost 3 bases and J 0 bases, leaving 20 bases between the germline ends. From germline, CDR1 is DFQATT and CDR2 SNEGSKA (reference sequence). In DNA form, the CDR3 reads TGCAGTGCTAGTGCACCCCAACAGGGTTCAATGAACACTGAAGCTTTCTTT. It yields the protein CSASAPQQGSMNTEAFF.

The J gene is TRBJ2-5, the V gene TRBV18; 7 nucleotides align to TRBD1. The J segment lost 4 bases and the V segment lost 3 bases, leaving 5 bases of the junction unmatched. Germline V gene data show CDR1 as KGHSH and CDR2 as LQKENI. The CDR3 is 14 amino acids. This CDR3 reads CASSPGTVGETQYF. The CDR3 bases are TGTGCCAGCTCACCTGGGACAGTCGGAGAGACCCAGTACTTC.

This chain connects TRBV29-1 to TRBJ2-2; a weak D match, TRBD1 (6 bases). In germline, CDR1 is SQVTM, CDR2 ANQGSEA. The V and J ends lost 5 bases and 6 bases respectively, with 22 bases between them. The CDR3 spans 16 residues. The CDR3 here is CSVPLTGNSLAGELFF. DNA of the CDR3: TGCAGCGTTCCGCTAACAGGGAATTCTTTAGCCGGGGAGCTGTTTTTT.

This chain connects TRBV20-1 to TRBJ1-2; tentative D call: TRBD1 (6 bases). Trimming cost V 5 bases and J 3 bases, with 7 bases left between them. This CDR3 is 11 amino acids long. Germline assignment: CDR1 DFQATT and CDR2 SNEGSKA (reference sequence). Here the CDR3 reads CSARTDYGYTF. The CDR3 nucleotides are TGCAGTGCTCGGACAGACTATGGCTACACCTTC.

This sequence joins TRBV2 and TRBJ2-3; 8 bases match TRBD2. Germline assignment: CDR1 SNHLY and CDR2 FYNNEI. This CDR3 region has 15 residues. The ends lost 11 bases at V and 2 bases at J; junction bases unmatched: 12. The CDR3 loop reads CASGASGFYTDTQYF. CDR3 bases: TGTGCCTCGGGAGCTAGCGGGTTTTACACAGATACGCAGTATTTT.

The chain's CDR3 is CAISPDRANEQYF. CDR3 sequence (DNA): TGTGCCATCAGCCCCGACAGGGCGAACGAGCAGTACTTC. The rearrangement links TRBV10-3 to TRBJ2-7; TRBD1 matches 7 bases. The CDR3 extends over 13 amino acids. V was pared by 6 bases and J by 5 bases, with 7 bases of the junction left unmatched. Germline assignment: CDR1 ENHRY and CDR2 SYGVKD.

The V gene is TRBV9, the J gene TRBJ2-3; 9 bases map to TRBD2. CDR1 and CDR2 from the germline V gene are SGDLS and YYNGEE. With V trimmed by 0 bases and J by 3 bases, 5 bases remained unmatched. CDR3 length: 16 residues. In DNA form, the CDR3 reads TGTGCCAGCAGCGTAGCCCCGACTAGCGGTACAGATACGCAGTATTTT. Translation gives CASSVAPTSGTDTQYF.

The chain combines TRBV5-1 with TRBJ1-1, with D possibly matching TRBD1 (6 bases). From germline, CDR1 is SGHRS and CDR2 YFSETQ. The CDR3 spans 15 residues. V was pared by 3 bases and J by 0 bases, with 12 bases between. CDR3 residues: CASSSTGMVNTEAFF. CDR3 DNA sequence: TGCGCCAGCAGCTCGACAGGCATGGTGAACACTGAAGCTTTCTTT.